This T cell receptor beta chain was identified during a study of shared clonotypes between healthy human individuals. General study points: About 5% of naive CD4 clonotypes were shared across a few donors. Clonotypes shared by all four sorted-subset donors had higher generation probabilities than non-shared clonotypes.

Assay: immunoSEQ multiplex PCR; the TCRdb copy retains only in-frame clones and omits some. Of some 2.1 million clones in the sample, approximately 92% were seen once. Comment on this clone: The antigen remains undetermined.

Looked up from germline, CDR1 is SQVTM and CDR2 is ANQGSEA. The CDR3 is 13 residues long. V dropped 4 bases and J dropped 2 bases, with 11 bases sitting between them. Naive CD8 cells comprised CD45RO-negative, CCR7-positively selected cells, excluding terminally differentiated effector memory CD45RA+ cells. The genes are TRBV29-1 and TRBJ1-2; TRBD1 is a possible D gene (5 bases). Sequencing input: naive CD8+ T cells from PBMCs. The receptor comes from a young man in good health. Some clones in this sample may be carry-over from other donors' samples. The CDR3 sequence is CSVGPDRNYGYTF. The DNA for the CDR3 is TGCAGCGTTGGCCCCGACAGAAACTATGGCTACACCTTC.